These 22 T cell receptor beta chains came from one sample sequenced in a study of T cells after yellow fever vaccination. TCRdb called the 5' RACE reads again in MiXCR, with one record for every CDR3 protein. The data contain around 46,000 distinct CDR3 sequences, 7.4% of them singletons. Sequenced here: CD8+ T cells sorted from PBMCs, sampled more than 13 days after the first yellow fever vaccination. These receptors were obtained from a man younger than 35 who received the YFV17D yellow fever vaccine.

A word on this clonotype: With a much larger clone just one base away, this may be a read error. DNA of the CDR3: TGTGTCAGCAGTTTACCCGGCGCGGGAAGCTCCTACGAGCAGTACGTC. Protein: CVSSLPGAGSSYEQYV. The chain carries TRBV28 and TRBJ2-7; tentative D call: TRBD2 (6 bases). Germline CDR1 MDHEN, CDR2 SYDVKM. The CDR3 has 16 amino acids.

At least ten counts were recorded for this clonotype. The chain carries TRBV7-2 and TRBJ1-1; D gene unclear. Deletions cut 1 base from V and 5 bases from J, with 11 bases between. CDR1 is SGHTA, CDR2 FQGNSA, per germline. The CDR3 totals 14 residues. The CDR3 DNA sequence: TGTGCCAGCAGCTTAGAAATGGGGTGGACTGAAGCTTTCTTT. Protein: CASSLEMGWTEAFF.

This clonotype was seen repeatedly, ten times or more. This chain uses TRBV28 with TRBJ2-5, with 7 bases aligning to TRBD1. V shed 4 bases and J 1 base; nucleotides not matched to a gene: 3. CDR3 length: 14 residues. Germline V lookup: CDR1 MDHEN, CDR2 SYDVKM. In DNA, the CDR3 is TGTGCCAGCAGTTCTCGGGACAGCCAAGAGACCCAGTACTTC. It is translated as CASSSRDSQETQYF.

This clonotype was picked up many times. In nucleotides, the CDR3 is TGTGCCACCAGCCTGGGTTACACTGAAGCTTTCTTT. Protein sequence: CATSLGYTEAFF. The rearrangement joins TRBV15 to TRBJ1-1; no reliable D call. Germline CDR1 reads LNHNV; CDR2 reads YYDKDF (reference sequence). V gave up 5 bases and J gave up 3 bases, with 7 bases separating them. The CDR3 extends over 12 amino acids. The full variable domain, in which reference TRBV15 and TRBJ1-1 provide the parts outside the CDR3, is DAMVIQNPRYQVTQFGKPVTLSCSQTLNHNVMYWYQQKSSQAPKLLFHYYDKDFNNEADTPDNFQSRRPNTSFCFLDIRSPGLGDTAMYLCATSLGYTEAFFGQGTRLTVV.

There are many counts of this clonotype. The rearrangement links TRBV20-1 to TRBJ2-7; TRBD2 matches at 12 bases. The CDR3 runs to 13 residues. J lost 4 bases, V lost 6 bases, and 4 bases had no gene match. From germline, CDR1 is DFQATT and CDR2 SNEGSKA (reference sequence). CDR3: CSAPSGGGYEQYV. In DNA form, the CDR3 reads TGCAGTGCACCTAGCGGGGGGGGTTACGAGCAGTACGTC.

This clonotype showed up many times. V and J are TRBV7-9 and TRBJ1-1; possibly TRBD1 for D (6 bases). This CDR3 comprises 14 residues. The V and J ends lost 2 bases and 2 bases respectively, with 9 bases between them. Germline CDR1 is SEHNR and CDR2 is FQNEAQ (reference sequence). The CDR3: CASSLQGPNTEAFF. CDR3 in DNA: TGTGCCAGCAGCTTACAGGGGCCAAACACTGAAGCTTTCTTT.

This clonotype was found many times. The CDR3 protein is CASNQSPGTRSSGGELFF. The DNA for the CDR3 is TGTGCCAGCAACCAGAGCCCCGGGACACGGAGTTCCGGCGGGGAGCTGTTTTTT. This chain joins TRBV7-6 and TRBJ2-2, with D possibly being TRBD1 (6 bases). V was shortened by 7 bases and J by 7 bases, with 28 bases between the two germline ends. There are 18 residues in the CDR3. Germline V lookup: CDR1 SGHVS, CDR2 FNYEAQ.

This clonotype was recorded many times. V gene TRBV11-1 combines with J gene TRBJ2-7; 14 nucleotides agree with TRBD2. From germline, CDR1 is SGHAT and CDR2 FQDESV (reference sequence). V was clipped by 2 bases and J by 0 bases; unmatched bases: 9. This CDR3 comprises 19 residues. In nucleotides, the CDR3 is TGTGCCAGCAGCTTACCCCCGGGACTAGCGGGAGCTAGCTCCTACGAGCAGTACTTC. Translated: CASSLPPGLAGASSYEQYF.

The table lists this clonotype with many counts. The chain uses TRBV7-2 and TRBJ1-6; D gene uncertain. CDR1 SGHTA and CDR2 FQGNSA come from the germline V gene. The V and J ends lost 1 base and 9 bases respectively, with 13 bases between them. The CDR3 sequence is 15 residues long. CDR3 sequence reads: CASSLELGWSSPLHF. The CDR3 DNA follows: TGTGCCAGCAGCTTAGAATTAGGGTGGAGTTCACCCCTCCACTTT.

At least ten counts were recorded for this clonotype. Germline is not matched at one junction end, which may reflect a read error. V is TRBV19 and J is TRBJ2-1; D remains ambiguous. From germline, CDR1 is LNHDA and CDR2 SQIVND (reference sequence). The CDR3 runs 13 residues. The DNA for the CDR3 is TGTGCCAGTAGTATGCGTGGGTACAGTGAGCAGTTCTTC. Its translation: CASSMRGYSEQFF.

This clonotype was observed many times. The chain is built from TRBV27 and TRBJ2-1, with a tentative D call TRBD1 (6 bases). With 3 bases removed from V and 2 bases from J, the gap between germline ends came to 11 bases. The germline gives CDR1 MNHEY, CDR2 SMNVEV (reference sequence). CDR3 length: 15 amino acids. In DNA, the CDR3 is TGTGCCAGCAGTTTGGGGGCGGTCCCCTACAATGAGCAGTTCTTC. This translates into CASSLGAVPYNEQFF.

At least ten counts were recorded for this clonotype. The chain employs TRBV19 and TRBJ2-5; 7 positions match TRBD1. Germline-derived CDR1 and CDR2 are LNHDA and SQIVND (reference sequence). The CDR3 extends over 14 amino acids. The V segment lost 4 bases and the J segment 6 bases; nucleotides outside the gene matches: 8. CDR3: CASSTPGQTKTQYF. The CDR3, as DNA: TGTGCCAGTAGTACTCCGGGACAGACTAAGACCCAGTACTTC. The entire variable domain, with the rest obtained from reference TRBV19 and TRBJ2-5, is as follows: DGGITQSPKYLFRKEGQNVTLSCEQNLNHDAMYWYRQDPGQGLRLIYYSQIVNDFQKGDIAEGYSVSREKKESFPLTVTSAQKNPTAFYLCASSTPGQTKTQYFGPGTRLLVL.

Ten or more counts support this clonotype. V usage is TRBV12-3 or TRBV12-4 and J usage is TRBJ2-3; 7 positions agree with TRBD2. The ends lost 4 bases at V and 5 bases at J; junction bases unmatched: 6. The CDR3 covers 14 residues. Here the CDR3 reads CASSSARGVDTQYF. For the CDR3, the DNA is TGTGCCAGCAGTTCCGCCCGGGGGGTAGATACGCAGTATTTT.

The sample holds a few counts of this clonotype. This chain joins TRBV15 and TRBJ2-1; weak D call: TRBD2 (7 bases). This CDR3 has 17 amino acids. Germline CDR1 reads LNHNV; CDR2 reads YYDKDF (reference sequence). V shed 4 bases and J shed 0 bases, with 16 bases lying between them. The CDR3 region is CATSTTGGHSSYNEQFF. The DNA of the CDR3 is TGTGCCACCAGCACAACGGGGGGCCATAGCTCCTACAATGAGCAGTTCTTC.

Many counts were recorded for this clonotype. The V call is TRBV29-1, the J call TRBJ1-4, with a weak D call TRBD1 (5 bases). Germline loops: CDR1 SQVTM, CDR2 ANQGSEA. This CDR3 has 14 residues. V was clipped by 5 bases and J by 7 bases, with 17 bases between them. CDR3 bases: TGCAGCGTTACACCGAGGGGAAGCGGTGAAAAACTGTTTTTT. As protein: CSVTPRGSGEKLFF.

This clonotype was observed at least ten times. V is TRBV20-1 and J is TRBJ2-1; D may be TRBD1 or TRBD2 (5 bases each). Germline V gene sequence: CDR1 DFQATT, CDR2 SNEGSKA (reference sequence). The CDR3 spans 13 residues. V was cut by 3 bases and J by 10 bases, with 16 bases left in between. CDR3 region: CSARGPPGREQFF. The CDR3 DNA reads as TGCAGTGCTAGGGGTCCCCCGGGGCGCGAGCAGTTCTTC.

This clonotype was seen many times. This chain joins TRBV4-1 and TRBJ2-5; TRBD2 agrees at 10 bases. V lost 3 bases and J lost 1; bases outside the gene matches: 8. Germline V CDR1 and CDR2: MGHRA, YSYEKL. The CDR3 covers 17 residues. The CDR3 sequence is CASSQGPSGGIQETQYF. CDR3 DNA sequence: TGCGCCAGCAGCCAGGGTCCTAGCGGGGGAATCCAAGAGACCCAGTACTTC.

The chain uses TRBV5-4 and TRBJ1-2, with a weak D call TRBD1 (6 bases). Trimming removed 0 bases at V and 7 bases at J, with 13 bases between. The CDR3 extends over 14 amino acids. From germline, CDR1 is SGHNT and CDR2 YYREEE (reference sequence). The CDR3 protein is CASSLVAGGLGYTF. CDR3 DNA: TGTGCCAGCAGCTTGGTGGCTGGGGGCCTTGGCTACACCTTC.

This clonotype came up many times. Here the CDR3 reads CASSLRLTYEQYF. CDR3 in DNA: TGTGCCAGCAGCTTAAGGCTCACCTACGAGCAGTACTTC. V is TRBV11-2 and J is TRBJ2-7; D ambiguous. The CDR3 spans 13 residues. Trimming cost V 2 bases and J 2 bases, with 7 bases left between them. The germline CDR1 and CDR2 sequences are SGHAT and FQNNGV.

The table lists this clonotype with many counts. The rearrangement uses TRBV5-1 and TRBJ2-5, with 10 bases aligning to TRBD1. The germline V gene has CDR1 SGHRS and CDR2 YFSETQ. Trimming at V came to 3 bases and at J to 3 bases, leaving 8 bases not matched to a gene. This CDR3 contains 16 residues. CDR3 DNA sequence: TGCGCCAGCAGCTCGGGACAGGGGCACCTGAAAGAGACCCAGTACTTC. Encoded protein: CASSSGQGHLKETQYF.

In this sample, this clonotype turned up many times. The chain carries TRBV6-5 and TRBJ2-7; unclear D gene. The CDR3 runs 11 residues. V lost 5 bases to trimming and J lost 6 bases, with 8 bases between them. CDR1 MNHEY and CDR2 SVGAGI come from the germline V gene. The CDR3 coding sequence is TGTGCCAGCAGTATATGGTTCGAGCAGTACGTC. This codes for CASSIWFEQYV.

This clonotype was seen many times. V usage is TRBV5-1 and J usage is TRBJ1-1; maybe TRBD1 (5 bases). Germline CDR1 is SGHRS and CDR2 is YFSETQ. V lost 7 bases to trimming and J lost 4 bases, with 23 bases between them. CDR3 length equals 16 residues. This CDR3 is CASHPWGPTRATEAFF. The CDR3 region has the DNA TGCGCCAGCCACCCCTGGGGCCCCACCCGGGCCACTGAAGCTTTCTTT. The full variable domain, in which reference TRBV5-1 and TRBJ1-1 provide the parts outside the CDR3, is KAGVTQTPRYLIKTRGQQVTLSCSPISGHRSVSWYQQTPGQGLQFLFEYFSETQRNKGNFPGRFSGRQFSNSRSEMNVSTLELGDSALYLCASHPWGPTRATEAFFGQGTRLTVV.